This TCR beta chain appears in the sequencing data of a study of cytomegalovirus exposure and HLA in healthy donors. General study findings and limits: Clonal expansion, a later analysis showed, was greater in HLA-associated TCR beta chains than in equally common others. Sequencing likely caused a cluster of highly shared sequence variants.

The PCR employed 60 Vbeta primers together with 13 Jbeta primers. Repertoires were generated with immunoSEQ multiplex PCR, while TCRdb's copy carries only in-frame clones and drops some. The table has approximately 150,000 clones, 77% seen once; the top ten hold about 2.4%. For this clone: What it recognizes is unknown.

With 1 base removed from V and 7 bases from J, the gap between germline ends came to 8 bases. The CDR3 extends over 13 amino acids. Germline V lookup: CDR1 MGHRA, CDR2 YSYEKL. The TCR comes from a woman aged 40 to 50 in good health and CMV-seropositive. Sequencing was performed on PBMCs. The chain employs TRBV4-1 and TRBJ2-4, with no clear D. CDR3 in amino acids: CASSQGAGNIQYF. CDR3 in DNA: TGCGCCAGCAGCCAAGGGGCTGGGAACATTCAGTACTTC.